The rows below give T cell receptor beta chains drawn from one sample of a study of blood T cell repertoires in COVID-19. The assay was immunoSEQ multiplex PCR, and TCRdb's table has in-frame clones only and misses some. The sample contains about 70,000 clones, more than 75% of which appear only once. Sequenced material: peripheral blood. These receptors originate from a man aged 50-59 years with acute or convalescent COVID-19. CDR3s include the opening cysteine and the closing phenylalanine or tryptophan. D genes are given only for firm matches. Only part of the rows carry a size: once, few, many, or a class if the clone is expanded.

>TRBV27|TRBJ1-6|NA|once
TGTGCCAGCAGCAGCGTAGGTTCACCCCTCCACTTT
CASSSVGSPLHF
>TRBV3-1/TRBV3-2|TRBJ1-2|TRBD1|few
TGTGCCAGCAGCCGGGACAGCCTAGGCTATGGCTACACCTTC
CASSRDSLGYGYTF
>TRBV10-3|TRBJ2-3|NA|NA
TGTGCCATCAGTGAGTGGGGACAAGACACAGATACGCAGTATTTT
CAISEWGQDTDTQYF
>TRBV2|TRBJ1-1|TRBD1|NA
TGTGCCAGGTTGATCGGGACAGGGGGCTTCACTGAAGCTTTCTTT
CARLIGTGGFTEAFF
>TRBV10-3|TRBJ2-5|TRBD1|NA
TGTGCCATCAGTTCAGGGGGCCAAGAGACCCAGTACTTC
CAISSGGQETQYF
>TRBV2|TRBJ2-1|NA|NA
TGTGCCAGCACCGCGGAGAGGCATCTTAATGAGCAGTTCTTC
CASTAERHLNEQFF
>TRBV7-2|TRBJ2-5|NA|NA
TGTGCCAGCAGCCCAAGGGCTAGCCTTGAGACCCAGTACTTC
CASSPRASLETQYF
>TRBV28|TRBJ1-4|TRBD1|NA
TGTGCCAGCAGTCTATGGACAGGCCTTAATGAAAAACTGTTTTTT
CASSLWTGLNEKLFF
>TRBV5-1|TRBJ2-1|TRBD2|NA
TGCGCCAGCAGCTTGGCCACTAGCGGGGGGGCAGGTGAGCAGTTCTTC
CASSLATSGGAGEQFF
>TRBV7-9|TRBJ2-5|NA|NA
TGTGCCAGCAGCGTGTTAGGGGGGGGTGAGACCCAGTACTTC
CASSVLGGGETQYF
>TRBV24-1|TRBJ1-1|NA|once
TGTGCCACCAGCTGGGGCAGGAACACTGAAGCTTTCTTT
CATSWGRNTEAFF
>TRBV3-1/TRBV3-2|TRBJ1-5|NA|NA
TGTGCCAGCAGCCAATCGGCGGGGGTTCTTGTTAGCAATCAGCCCCAGCATTTT
CASSQSAGVLVSNQPQHF
>TRBV7-2|TRBJ1-6|NA|NA
TGTGCCAGCAGCCAACGACAGGTCGCAAGCTCCTATAATTCACCCCTCCACTTT
CASSQRQVASSYNSPLHF
>TRBV28|TRBJ1-2|NA|few
TGTGCCAGCAGTCGAGATCTCTATGGCTACACCTTC
CASSRDLYGYTF
>TRBV10-3|TRBJ2-1|TRBD2|NA
TGTGCCATCAGTGCCCGACTAGCGGGAGGGGAATACAATGAGCAGTTCTTC
CAISARLAGGEYNEQFF